Presented here are 19 T cell receptor beta chains from one specimen sequenced in a study of molecular identifiers for immune sequencing clone quantification. Via MiXCR, TCRdb re-called the PCR reads, giving one row per CDR3 protein. This table holds fewer than 350,000 distinct CDR3 sequences, about 23% found once. The sample consisted of naive CD8+ T cells from blood, with Jurkat cell RNA spiked in. Subset denoted: FACS-sorted CD8+CD4-CCR7+CD45RA+ naive T cells. Receptor source: a human donor in good health. Some libraries in this study had Jurkat cell RNA spiked in.

As regards this clonotype: A much more abundant neighbour one base away suggests this may be a read error. The J gene is TRBJ2-7, the V gene TRBV27, with 7 bases identical to TRBD1. CDR1 MNHEY and CDR2 SMNVEV come from the germline V gene (reference sequence). The CDR3 totals 12 residues. The DNA of the CDR3 is TGTGCCACCCGGGACAGCTCCTACGTGCAGTACTTC. Translated: CATRDSSYVQYF.

With respect to this clonotype: Since the CDR3 does not end with the conserved phenylalanine or tryptophan, this likely comes from a read error. J is TRBJ1-1 and V is TRBV27, with D perhaps matching TRBD1 (5 bases). Germline CDR1 and CDR2: MNHEY and SMNVEV (reference sequence). There are 15 residues in the CDR3. V shed 2 bases and J shed 5 bases, with 15 bases lying between them. The CDR3 region is CASSLIPFGTTEAFI. The CDR3 region has the DNA TGTGCCAGCAGTTTAATCCCCTTCGGGACGACTGAAGCTTTCATT.

The J gene is TRBJ2-7, the V gene TRBV29-1; D may correspond to TRBD1 or TRBD2 (6 bases each). Trimming stripped 3 bases from V and 6 bases from J, with 12 bases between. Germline V CDR1 and CDR2: SQVTM, ANQGSEA. The CDR3 spans 12 residues. DNA for the CDR3: TGCAGCGTTGAGAGGGGGGACGCCGAGCAGTACTTC. Protein product: CSVERGDAEQYF.

The chain has TRBV6-2 or TRBV6-3 and TRBJ2-5; D remains ambiguous. Trimming pared 6 bases from V and 0 bases from J, leaving 5 bases between. The germline V gene has CDR1 MNHEY and CDR2 SVGEGT. The CDR3 runs 12 residues. CDR3 nucleotides: TGTGCCAGCAGAGTAGACCAAGAGACCCAGTACTTC. Translation gives CASRVDQETQYF.

V gene TRBV19 combines with J gene TRBJ2-3; unclear D gene. The CDR3 loop spans 13 amino acids. Between the trimmed V and J ends, which lost 3 bases and 4 bases, there was a span of 8 bases. Germline CDR1 is LNHDA and CDR2 is SQIVND (reference sequence). CDR3 protein: CASSIFSPDTQYF. CDR3 DNA sequence: TGTGCCAGTAGTATTTTCTCCCCAGATACGCAGTATTTT.

This clonotype occurred a few times. The rearrangement joins TRBV25-1 to TRBJ1-1; D call uncertain. With 3 bases removed from V and 7 bases from J, the gap between germline ends came to 9 bases. Germline V gene sequence: CDR1 MGHDK, CDR2 SYGVNS. The CDR3 sequence is 12 residues long. CDR3 DNA: TGTGCCAGCAGTGATCTGACATTTGAAGCTTTCTTT. Its protein product is CASSDLTFEAFF.

Notes on this clonotype: A read error may account for a junction end that differs from germline. The genes are TRBV20-1 and TRBJ2-7; D might be TRBD1 or TRBD2, each matching 5 bases. This CDR3 is 13 amino acids long. The germline V gene encodes CDR1 DFQATT and CDR2 SNEGSKA (reference sequence). The CDR3 loop is CSARGRGIYEQYF. CDR3 DNA sequence: TGCAGTGCTAGGGGACGGGGTATTTACGAGCAGTACTTT.

This sequence joins TRBV19 and TRBJ2-7; TRBD2 matches 8 bases. Germline lookup yields CDR1 LNHDA and CDR2 SQIVND (reference sequence). With 6 bases clipped from V and 0 bases from J, the junction kept 7 bases outside the gene matches. The CDR3 runs to 15 residues. The CDR3 protein is CASRPGTRSSYEQYF. In nucleotides, the CDR3 is TGTGCCAGTAGGCCCGGGACTAGATCCTCCTACGAGCAGTACTTC.

A word on this clonotype: One base away lies a much larger clone, so this may be a sequencing read error. The chain has TRBV14 and TRBJ2-2; TRBD1 matches at 12 bases. CDR1 and CDR2 from the germline V gene are SGHDN and FVKESK. The CDR3 length is 19 residues. V lost 4 bases, J lost 3 bases, and 12 bases stayed unmatched. The CDR3 region has the DNA TGTGCCAGCAGCCGAGCGGGGGACAGGGGGCTCAATGACACCGGGGAGCTGTTTTTT. It translates to CASSRAGDRGLNDTGELFF.

This clonotype was detected ten times or more. This chain connects TRBV27 to TRBJ2-7; the match to TRBD1 covers 7 bases. J lost 2 bases, V lost 3 bases, and 4 bases had no gene match. This CDR3 has 14 residues. Per the germline V gene, CDR1 is MNHEY and CDR2 is SMNVEV (reference sequence). CDR3 region: CASSFAGGTYEQYF. CDR3 sequence (DNA): TGTGCCAGCAGTTTTGCAGGGGGAACCTACGAGCAGTACTTC.

This clonotype showed up many times. This rearrangement joins TRBV14 to TRBJ1-2; possibly TRBD1 for D (6 bases). The CDR3 consists of 16 residues. The germline V gene encodes CDR1 SGHDN and CDR2 FVKESK. V was trimmed by 4 bases and J by 2 bases, leaving 17 bases between them. The CDR3 sequence: CASSPRRTAANYGYTF. CDR3 nucleotides: TGTGCCAGCAGCCCCCGACGGACAGCCGCCAACTATGGCTACACCTTC.

The chain carries TRBV27 and TRBJ2-3; possibly TRBD1 or TRBD2 for D (5 bases each). The length of the CDR3 is 19 residues. Germline V CDR1 and CDR2: MNHEY, SMNVEV (reference sequence). V was trimmed by 4 bases and J by 7 bases, leaving 30 bases between them. CDR3 DNA: TGTGCCAGCAGTTCAACCCCCTCGAAGAGGGGATGGTCCCGACATACGCAGTATTTT. Encoded protein: CASSSTPSKRGWSRHTQYF.

On this clonotype: This CDR3 fails to terminate in the conserved phenylalanine or tryptophan, so it likely reflects a read error. V gene TRBV5-6 combines with J gene TRBJ1-4; D call uncertain. The CDR3 length is 11 residues. Per germline, CDR1 SGHDT and CDR2 YYEEEE. Trimming took off 4 bases at V and 8 bases at J, with 6 bases between the two ends. The chain's CDR3 is CASSLGEKLFL. The CDR3 DNA is TGTGCCAGCAGCCTGGGGGAAAAACTGTTTCTT.

The chain uses TRBV27 and TRBJ2-1; TRBD1 matches at 8 bases. This CDR3 region has 15 residues. The J segment lost 2 bases and the V segment lost 4 bases, leaving 4 bases of the junction unmatched. Looked up from germline, CDR1 is MNHEY and CDR2 is SMNVEV (reference sequence). The CDR3 is CASSYDRGAYNEQFF. The CDR3 nucleotides read TGTGCCAGCAGTTATGACAGGGGAGCCTACAATGAGCAGTTCTTC.

Many counts were recorded for this clonotype. This sequence joins TRBV7-9 and TRBJ2-7; 8 bases are shared with TRBD1. The CDR3 is 13 amino acids. Trimming cost V 10 bases and J 2 bases; bases outside gene matches: 7. Per germline, CDR1 SEHNR and CDR2 FQNEAQ (reference sequence). Written as DNA, the CDR3 is TGTGCCACTACTACAGGGGGACCCTACGAGCAGTACTTC. This gives the protein CATTTGGPYEQYF.

In its sample, this clonotype was seen a few times. V usage is TRBV6-5 and J usage is TRBJ2-2; D ambiguous. V was shortened by 0 bases and J by 3 bases, with 2 bases between the two germline ends. This CDR3 is 13 amino acids long. CDR1 is MNHEY, CDR2 SVGAGI, per germline. This CDR3 reads CASSYSYTGELFF. The CDR3 DNA is TGTGCCAGCAGTTACTCTTACACCGGGGAGCTGTTTTTT.

The table lists this clonotype with many counts. The CDR3, as DNA: TGTGCCAGCAGTAACAACAGGGGGTCCTACGAGCAGTACTTC. Translation: CASSNNRGSYEQYF. The chain joins TRBV27 to TRBJ2-7; 8 bases line up with TRBD1. CDR3 length: 14 residues. The V segment lost 5 bases and the J segment 1 base; nucleotides outside the gene matches: 4. Germline-derived CDR1 and CDR2 are MNHEY and SMNVEV (reference sequence).

Comment on this clonotype: The junction shows a germline mismatch at one end, possibly a read error. The chain carries TRBV4-1 and TRBJ2-1; D is undetermined. The CDR3 covers 13 residues. Germline V CDR1 and CDR2: MGHRA, YSYEKL. Here the CDR3 reads CASSQGAVNEQCF. CDR3 DNA sequence: TGCGCCAGCAGCCAAGGCGCTGTCAATGAGCAGTGCTTC.

In this sample, this clonotype turned up many times. V gene TRBV7-3 combines with J gene TRBJ2-1, with 8 bases fitting TRBD1. Germline CDR1 SGHTA, CDR2 FQGTGA. The V gene end was trimmed by 5 bases and the J gene end by 3 bases; junction bases not matched to a gene: 6. The CDR3 spans 15 residues. The CDR3, as DNA: TGTGCCAGCAGCCCTCAGGACAGGGTCTACAATGAGCAGTTCTTC. Translated, it gives CASSPQDRVYNEQFF.